These 28 T cell receptor beta chains originate from one sample sequenced in a study of beta chain features in type 1 diabetes. The study, taken as a whole, reports: Across all four CD4+ subsets, people with type 1 diabetes showed modestly shorter TCRB CDR3s.

Reverse transcription of all isolated RNA meant that expressed TCRB transcripts were sequenced. Profiled with immunoSEQ multiplex PCR; TCRdb holds only in-frame clones, not every one. Of 250,000 to 300,000 clones listed, about 23% are singletons. For these receptors, no antigen is known. The specimen was naive CD4+ T cells from blood. These receptors were taken from a woman under 40 with type 1 diabetes.

J is TRBJ2-7 and V is TRBV5-1; 15 bases fit TRBD2. Unmatched junction bases numbered 8, after V lost 4 bases and J lost 0 bases. CDR3 length equals 18 residues. The germline V gene has CDR1 SGHRS and CDR2 YFSETQ. The CDR3, as DNA: TGCGCCAGCAGCCTGCGGACTAGCGGGAGGGCCCTCTCCTACGAGCAGTACTTC. It translates to CASSLRTSGRALSYEQYF.

This chain uses TRBV30 with TRBJ2-1; 10 positions match TRBD2. In germline, CDR1 is GTSNPN, CDR2 SVGIG (reference sequence). With V trimmed by 4 bases and J by 6 bases, 9 bases remained unmatched. The CDR3 is 15 residues long. CDR3: CAWTLAGAPGNEQFF. The CDR3 nucleotides are TGTGCCTGGACCCTAGCGGGAGCTCCCGGCAATGAGCAGTTCTTC.

J is TRBJ1-3 and V is TRBV2; 8 bases fit TRBD1. Germline-derived CDR1 and CDR2 are SNHLY and FYNNEI. The junction had 4 bases not matched to a gene; V was cut back by 7 bases and J by 2 bases. This CDR3 has 14 amino acids. As DNA, the CDR3 is TGTGCCAGCAAAGCAGGGGGCGCTGGAAACACCATATATTTT. Translated: CASKAGGAGNTIYF.

V is TRBV19 and J is TRBJ1-1; D is unresolved. Looked up from germline, CDR1 is LNHDA and CDR2 is SQIVND (reference sequence). The CDR3 loop spans 12 amino acids. V was cut by 7 bases and J by 1 base, with 7 bases left in between. The CDR3 DNA follows: TGTGCCAGTATAGATCCGAACACTGAAGCTTTCTTT. As protein: CASIDPNTEAFF. The full variable domain, in which reference TRBV19 and TRBJ1-1 provide the parts outside the CDR3, is DGGITQSPKYLFRKEGQNVTLSCEQNLNHDAMYWYRQDPGQGLRLIYYSQIVNDFQKGDIAEGYSVSREKKESFPLTVTSAQKNPTAFYLCASIDPNTEAFFGQGTRLTVV.

This clone has a handful of counts. The chain links TRBV5-1 to TRBJ2-5; D gene unclear. Trimming took 1 base from V and 4 from J, leaving 8 bases between them. The CDR3 length is 13 residues. CDR1 is SGHRS and CDR2 is YFSETQ in the germline V gene. CDR3 bases: TGCGCCAGCAGCTTGAGTACCGGAGAGACCCAGTACTTC. Translating gives CASSLSTGETQYF. Looking up the rest from reference TRBV5-1 and TRBJ2-5 gives the full variable domain: KAGVTQTPRYLIKTRGQQVTLSCSPISGHRSVSWYQQTPGQGLQFLFEYFSETQRNKGNFPGRFSGRQFSNSRSEMNVSTLELGDSALYLCASSLSTGETQYFGPGTRLLVL.

The table lists this clone with a few counts. The chain uses TRBV7-3 and TRBJ2-6; no definite D call. This CDR3 has 14 amino acids. Germline V gene lookup returns CDR1 SGHTA and CDR2 FQGTGA. The ends were cut back, 4 bases at V and 1 base at J, with 5 bases in the middle. The CDR3 protein is CASSSSSGANVLTF. CDR3 coding DNA: TGTGCCAGCAGCTCCTCGTCTGGGGCCAACGTCCTGACTTTC.

This clone was recorded a few times. The V call is TRBV18, the J call TRBJ2-7, with 15 bases lining up with TRBD2. The CDR3 has 16 residues. In germline, CDR1 is KGHSH, CDR2 LQKENI. Trimming cost V 3 bases and J 5 bases; bases outside gene matches: 5. The CDR3 region is CASSPGTSGRYHEQYF. CDR3 DNA sequence: TGTGCCAGCTCACCGGGGACTAGCGGGAGGTACCACGAGCAGTACTTC.

This clone has more than one count but fewer than ten. The CDR3 coding sequence is TGCGCCAGCGGGGGCAGGGGCCCCTCCGAGCAGTACTTC. As protein: CASGGRGPSEQYF. The chain employs TRBV4-1 and TRBJ2-7, with a weak D call TRBD1 (6 bases). This CDR3 spans 13 amino acids. Trimming removed 8 bases from V and 6 bases from J, with 17 bases in between. The germline V gene has CDR1 MGHRA and CDR2 YSYEKL.

This clone turned up a few times. The chain links TRBV28 to TRBJ2-1; TRBD2 is a possible D gene (5 bases). The CDR3 sequence is 14 residues long. V gave up 7 bases and J gave up 4 bases, with 14 bases separating them. Germline-derived CDR1 and CDR2 are MDHEN and SYDVKM. This CDR3 reads CASTSVGKYNEQFF. The CDR3 nucleotides are TGTGCCAGCACCTCAGTCGGGAAGTACAATGAGCAGTTCTTC.

The chain uses TRBV9 and TRBJ1-1; 10 bases line up with TRBD1. The CDR3 totals 15 residues. Germline CDR1 is SGDLS and CDR2 is YYNGEE. J lost 4 bases, V lost 3 bases, and 6 bases had no gene match. The CDR3 DNA reads as TGTGCCAGCAGCGGGGACAGGGGATTGGGCACTGAAGCTTTCTTT. Encoded protein: CASSGDRGLGTEAFF.

This clone was picked up a small number of times. The chain joins TRBV5-1 to TRBJ2-1; maybe TRBD1 (5 bases). The V end was cut by 0 bases, the J end by 10 bases, with 8 bases between. Germline assignment: CDR1 SGHRS and CDR2 YFSETQ. This CDR3 contains 12 residues. The CDR3 bases are TGCGCCAGCAGCTTGGAAGGGGCCGAGCAGTTCTTC. Translating it yields CASSLEGAEQFF. Using reference TRBV5-1 and TRBJ2-1 for the parts outside the CDR3, the full variable domain is KAGVTQTPRYLIKTRGQQVTLSCSPISGHRSVSWYQQTPGQGLQFLFEYFSETQRNKGNFPGRFSGRQFSNSRSEMNVSTLELGDSALYLCASSLEGAEQFFGPGTRLTVL.

This clone has only one observation. CDR3: CASSLPPASEQFF. As DNA, the CDR3 is TGTGCCAGCAGCTTGCCCCCAGCGAGTGAGCAGTTCTTC. The chain combines TRBV5-6 with TRBJ2-1; no reliable D call. CDR1 SGHDT and CDR2 YYEEEE come from the germline V gene. The germline V and J ends were trimmed by 1 base and 9 bases, with 11 bases remaining between them. The length of the CDR3 is 13 residues.

This clone was detected only once. This chain joins TRBV30 and TRBJ2-1; D is unclear. V shed 2 bases and J shed 5 bases, with 7 bases lying between them. This CDR3 comprises 12 residues. The germline V gene encodes CDR1 GTSNPN and CDR2 SVGIG (reference sequence). CDR3 sequence (DNA): TGTGCCTGGAGTCCTGTTAACAATGAGCAGTTCTTC. Amino acids: CAWSPVNNEQFF.

This clone was counted between two and nine times. CDR3 loop: CAWGPREQYF. The CDR3 DNA reads as TGTGCCTGGGGCCCTCGAGAGCAGTACTTC. V is TRBV30 and J is TRBJ2-7; D gene ambiguous. CDR3 size: 10 residues. The germline V gene encodes CDR1 GTSNPN and CDR2 SVGIG (reference sequence). The V end was cut by 5 bases, the J end by 7 bases, with 9 bases between. The full variable domain, completed using reference TRBV30 and TRBJ2-7, is SQTIHQWPATLVQPVGSPLSLECTVEGTSNPNLYWYRQAAGRGLQLLFYSVGIGQISSEVPQNLSASRPQDRQFILSSKKLLLSDSGFYLCAWGPREQYFGPGTRLTVT.

The rearrangement joins TRBV10-1 to TRBJ2-3; D is possibly TRBD2 (6 bases). Trimming stripped 2 bases from V and 1 base from J, with 10 bases between. Germline V gene lookup returns CDR1 WNHNN and CDR2 SYGVQD (reference sequence). This CDR3 has 15 amino acids. The CDR3 loop is CASSEAPGGTDTQYF. CDR3 sequence (DNA): TGCGCCAGCAGTGAGGCCCCGGGAGGCACAGATACGCAGTATTTT.

The chain combines TRBV30 with TRBJ1-3, with unresolved D. Trimming shortened V by 1 base and J by 0 bases, and 7 bases separated the two germline ends. Germline assignment: CDR1 GTSNPN and CDR2 SVGIG (reference sequence). The CDR3 is made up of 14 amino acids. In nucleotides, the CDR3 is TGTGCCTGGAGTGGGGCAGTCTCTGGAAACACCATATATTTT. It is translated as CAWSGAVSGNTIYF. Full variable domain (outside the CDR3, taken from reference TRBV30 and TRBJ1-3): SQTIHQWPATLVQPVGSPLSLECTVEGTSNPNLYWYRQAAGRGLQLLFYSVGIGQISSEVPQNLSASRPQDRQFILSSKKLLLSDSGFYLCAWSGAVSGNTIYFGEGSWLTVV.

This clone has more than one count but fewer than ten. V is TRBV6-1 and J is TRBJ1-1; TRBD1 agrees at 7 bases. V shed 4 bases and J 9 bases; nucleotides not matched to a gene: 8. This CDR3 spans 13 amino acids. Germline V gene sequence: CDR1 MNHNS, CDR2 SASEGT. In nucleotides, the CDR3 is TGTGCCAGCAGTGTCCGGGAGGGGGCGAAAGCTTTCTTT. Its protein is CASSVREGAKAFF.

The J gene is TRBJ2-1, the V gene TRBV5-1; TRBD2 matches at 7 bases. The ends lost 6 bases at V and 6 bases at J; junction bases unmatched: 9. CDR3 length equals 14 residues. The V gene's germline CDR1 is SGHRS and CDR2 YFSETQ. The chain's CDR3 is CASTGLADFNEQFF. The CDR3, as DNA: TGCGCCAGCACGGGGCTAGCGGACTTCAATGAGCAGTTCTTC.

V is TRBV19 and J is TRBJ1-5; 7 nucleotides agree with TRBD1. With V trimmed by 5 bases and J by 4 bases, 5 bases remained unmatched. The CDR3 spans 14 residues. Germline-derived CDR1 and CDR2 are LNHDA and SQIVND (reference sequence). CDR3 coding DNA: TGTGCCAGTAGTGCCCCAGGGGGGAATCAGCCCCAGCATTTT. Translating it yields CASSAPGGNQPQHF.

This clone was seen a few times. CDR3 nucleotides: TGTGCCAGCAGCGAAATTGACAGGCCGGAGACCCAGTACTTC. Its protein product is CASSEIDRPETQYF. The chain combines TRBV9 with TRBJ2-5, with TRBD1 as a possible D gene (6 bases). Germline lookup yields CDR1 SGDLS and CDR2 YYNGEE. The V end was cut by 3 bases, the J end by 5 bases, with 14 bases between. The CDR3 has 14 residues.

This sequence joins TRBV30 and TRBJ1-1; weak D call: TRBD1 (6 bases). Trimming stripped 5 bases from V and 0 bases from J, with 19 bases between. CDR3 length: 16 residues. Germline CDR1 is GTSNPN and CDR2 is SVGIG (reference sequence). CDR3 coding DNA: TGTGCCTGGGGACCCAAGGGCAGGGGACTGAACACTGAAGCTTTCTTT. Translated, it gives CAWGPKGRGLNTEAFF.

This clone was seen a handful of times. V is TRBV4-1 and J is TRBJ2-7; TRBD2 aligns across 8 bases. This CDR3 has 15 residues. With V trimmed by 3 bases and J by 2 bases, 6 bases remained unmatched. Germline CDR1 and CDR2: MGHRA and YSYEKL. Written as DNA, the CDR3 is TGCGCCAGCAGCCAGCCCAGCGGGAGTCCCTACGAGCAGTACTTC. Translation: CASSQPSGSPYEQYF.

This clone was counted a few times. The rearrangement links TRBV19 to TRBJ2-3, with 7 nucleotides matching TRBD2. This CDR3 has 14 amino acids. Trimming took 5 bases from V and 4 from J; bases not matched to a gene: 6. Germline V CDR1 and CDR2: LNHDA, SQIVND (reference sequence). The CDR3 loop is CASSYSGTADTQYF. The CDR3 DNA sequence: TGTGCCAGTAGTTACAGCGGGACGGCAGATACGCAGTATTTT.

This clone was detected only a few times. This chain joins TRBV12-5 and TRBJ1-1; maybe TRBD1 (5 bases). Germline CDR1 reads LGHNT; CDR2 reads FRNRAP. The CDR3 spans 15 residues. V gave up 6 bases and J gave up 1 base, with 15 bases separating them. For the CDR3, the DNA is TGTGCTAGTGGGGGGGGGATCTATTCGAACACTGAAGCTTTCTTT. Its translation: CASGGGIYSNTEAFF.

This clone has only a few counts. The chain links TRBV4-1 to TRBJ1-2, with D possibly being TRBD1 (5 bases). In germline, CDR1 is MGHRA, CDR2 YSYEKL. The CDR3 sequence is 16 residues long. Between the trimmed V and J ends, which lost 4 bases and 6 bases, there was a span of 21 bases. In DNA form, the CDR3 reads TGCGCCAGCAGCCGCTCGGCGGCTCAGGGTACGGATGGCTACACCTTC. It codes for CASSRSAAQGTDGYTF.

The rearrangement uses TRBV30 and TRBJ1-5, with D possibly TRBD1 on 5 matching bases. The CDR3 has 13 residues. Germline V gene lookup returns CDR1 GTSNPN and CDR2 SVGIG (reference sequence). Trimming took 3 bases from V and 5 from J, leaving 11 bases between them. CDR3 nucleotide sequence: TGTGCCTGGAGCGGTCTGGGGCATCAGCCCCAGCATTTT. This gives the protein CAWSGLGHQPQHF.

This clone turned up a few times. The rearrangement links TRBV7-2 to TRBJ2-7, with a tentative D call TRBD2 (5 bases). This CDR3 comprises 16 residues. V was pared by 5 bases and J by 0 bases, with 17 bases between. CDR1 and CDR2 from the germline V gene are SGHTA and FQGNSA. The CDR3 spells CASSPDASLNSYEQYF. The CDR3 bases are TGTGCCAGCAGCCCAGATGCTAGCCTTAACTCCTACGAGCAGTACTTC.

V is TRBV11-3 and J is TRBJ2-1; D is possibly TRBD1 (6 bases). Trimming removed 3 bases from V and 7 bases from J, with 13 bases in between. The CDR3 sequence is 14 residues long. CDR1 is SGHNT, CDR2 YENEEA, per germline. The CDR3 protein is CASSLRGRRNEQFF. The DNA for the CDR3 is TGTGCCAGCAGCTTGAGGGGGAGAAGGAATGAGCAGTTCTTC.